This T cell receptor (beta chain) was sequenced in a study of identical twins. This clonotype was recorded a few times. The antigen is undetermined. TCRdb re-called the 5' RACE reads with MiXCR, one entry per CDR3 protein. The sample has about 240,000 distinct CDR3 sequences; more than 9% are singletons. Study-wide results and limits: Sharing of beta out-of-frame sequences by twins showed a weaker excess.

The CDR3 sequence is 15 residues long. The V end lost 3 bases, the J end lost 4 bases, and 12 bases lay between the germline ends. Germline V gene sequence: CDR1 SGHVS, CDR2 FQNEAQ. The sequencing input was memory T cells sorted from blood. The receptor was derived from a man aged 45-65 years in good health. The V call is TRBV7-8, the J call TRBJ2-2; a weak D match, TRBD2 (6 bases). CDR3 sequence (DNA): TGTGCCAGCAGCTTGGCGGGGAGTCGCACCGGGGAGCTGTTTTTT. Its protein product is CASSLAGSRTGELFF.